These 29 T cell receptor beta chains were all obtained from the same sample, sequenced in a study of T cells in Graves' hyperthyroidism and ophthalmopathy. Researchers amplified the TCR beta CDR3 regions from RNA transcripts. Researchers ran a first-round RT-PCR on the TCR CDR3 using the HTBI primer set. TCRdb processed the multiplex PCR reads anew with MiXCR; each CDR3 protein has one entry. The data show approximately 400,000 distinct CDR3 sequences, over 13% seen once. Sequenced sample: blood. The receptors come from a man aged 45-65 years with Graves' ophthalmopathy.

This clonotype was counted between two and nine times. The chain has TRBV7-9 and TRBJ2-1, with a tentative D call TRBD2 (7 bases). This CDR3 has 16 residues. The germline gives CDR1 SEHNR, CDR2 FQNEAQ (reference sequence). Trimming removed 6 bases from V and 0 bases from J, with 15 bases in between. The CDR3 DNA reads as TGTGCCAGCAGGGTTGGGGGCGGGAGCTCCTACAATGAGCAGTTCTTC. Encoded protein: CASRVGGGSSYNEQFF.

This clonotype is a singleton in its sample. The V gene is TRBV19, the J gene TRBJ2-3; a possible D gene is TRBD1 (8 bases). CDR1 is LNHDA and CDR2 is SQIVND in the germline V gene (reference sequence). This CDR3 contains 17 residues. With 5 bases removed from V and 1 base from J, the gap between germline ends came to 19 bases. CDR3 sequence reads: CASSRQGAGRGTDTQYF. CDR3 in DNA: TGTGCCAGTAGTCGGCAGGGGGCAGGGAGGGGCACAGATACGCAGTATTTT.

This clonotype was seen at least ten times. The chain recombines TRBV12-3 or TRBV12-4 with TRBJ2-2; possible D gene TRBD1, 5 bases. There are 13 residues in the CDR3. V was pared by 5 bases and J by 9 bases, with 13 bases between. CDR3 DNA sequence: TGTGCCAGCAGTCGGTCCACAGGCTGGGAGCTGTTTTTT. Translation gives CASSRSTGWELFF.

This clonotype came up a few times. The CDR3 here is CSIGDRGLHEQYF. CDR3 coding DNA: TGCAGCATTGGGGACAGGGGGCTCCACGAGCAGTACTTC. This rearrangement joins TRBV29-1 to TRBJ2-7; TRBD1 agrees at 12 bases. V gave up 8 bases and J gave up 5 bases; unmatched junction bases: 7. CDR3 length equals 13 residues. Germline V CDR1 and CDR2: SQVTM, ANQGSEA.

This clonotype was seen more than once but under ten times. The chain recombines TRBV20-1 with TRBJ2-7, with D unclear. The germline V gene has CDR1 DFQATT and CDR2 SNEGSKA (reference sequence). The germline V and J ends were trimmed by 0 bases and 6 bases, with 3 bases remaining between them. The CDR3 is made up of 10 amino acids. The CDR3 DNA is TGCAGTGCTAGAGATGTCGAGCAGTACTTC. Its protein is CSARDVEQYF.

This clonotype showed up many times. The genes are TRBV2 and TRBJ2-3; tentatively, D is TRBD1 (5 bases). This CDR3 comprises 14 residues. The germline V gene encodes CDR1 SNHLY and CDR2 FYNNEI. Trimming shortened V by 3 bases and J by 1 base, and 8 bases separated the two germline ends. The DNA of the CDR3 is TGTGCCAGCAGTGAGGGGCAGGGCACAGATACGCAGTATTTT. It yields the protein CASSEGQGTDTQYF.

This clonotype was observed a few times. The chain couples TRBV5-1 to TRBJ2-7; D assignment may be TRBD1 or TRBD2 (5 bases each). CDR1 and CDR2 from the germline V gene are SGHRS and YFSETQ. The CDR3 runs 14 residues. V dropped 0 bases and J dropped 6 bases, with 13 bases sitting between them. CDR3 sequence: CASSLVGAGREQYF. The CDR3 bases are TGCGCCAGCAGCTTGGTCGGGGCAGGGCGCGAGCAGTACTTC.

The rearrangement uses TRBV11-2 and TRBJ2-7; 7 bases are a match to TRBD2. This CDR3 spans 16 amino acids. V was pared by 1 base and J by 6 bases, with 12 bases of the junction left unmatched. The germline gives CDR1 SGHAT, CDR2 FQNNGV. CDR3 sequence (DNA): TGTGCCAGCAGCTTAGTGGGGCGGACTAGGTCCGGCGAGCAGTACTTC. Protein sequence: CASSLVGRTRSGEQYF.

J is TRBJ1-6 and V is TRBV27; D is unresolved. V was pared by 1 base and J by 10 bases, with 17 bases between. The length of the CDR3 is 16 residues. CDR1 and CDR2 (germline): MNHEY, SMNVEV (reference sequence). The CDR3 here is CASSLLGISWRSPLHF. CDR3 DNA sequence: TGTGCCAGCAGTTTATTAGGGATTAGTTGGCGGTCACCCCTCCACTTT.

This clonotype was counted many times. V is TRBV12-3 or TRBV12-4 and J is TRBJ2-1, with D maybe TRBD2 (5 bases). Trimming pared 6 bases from V and 6 bases from J, leaving 9 bases between. The CDR3 extends over 12 amino acids. DNA of the CDR3: TGTGCCAGCAGAGGACTGGTCAATGAGCAGTTCTTC. This gives the protein CASRGLVNEQFF.

This clonotype was seen repeatedly, ten times or more. This chain uses TRBV5-8 with TRBJ1-5; D uncertain. Germline values: CDR1 SGHTS, CDR2 YDEGEE. The CDR3 has 13 amino acids. With 4 bases removed from V and 5 bases from J, the gap between germline ends came to 10 bases. CDR3 in amino acids: CASSPGYYQPQHF. The CDR3 DNA sequence: TGTGCCAGCAGCCCGGGATACTATCAGCCCCAGCATTTT.

In this sample, this clonotype turned up many times. The chain joins TRBV30 to TRBJ2-3; tentative D call: TRBD2 (5 bases). The ends were cut back, 0 bases at V and 2 bases at J, with 24 bases in the middle. Germline assignment: CDR1 GTSNPN and CDR2 SVGIG (reference sequence). The CDR3 has 19 amino acids. CDR3 protein: CAWSVHPKTRWGNTDTQYF. CDR3 coding DNA: TGTGCCTGGAGTGTACATCCCAAAACTAGGTGGGGAAACACAGATACGCAGTATTTT.

Many counts were recorded for this clonotype. The V and J genes are TRBV12-3 or TRBV12-4 and TRBJ1-2; possible D gene TRBD1, 6 bases. CDR3 length: 14 residues. The V end was cut by 3 bases, the J end by 3 bases, with 11 bases between. The CDR3 bases are TGTGCCAGCAGTTTTGAGGGACACTACTATGGCTACACCTTC. Translation: CASSFEGHYYGYTF.

This clonotype has only a few counts. The genes are TRBV24-1 and TRBJ2-3; D remains unclear. V lost 4 bases and J 1 base, leaving 11 bases between the germline ends. The CDR3 totals 15 residues. The germline gives CDR1 KGHDR, CDR2 SFDVKD. CDR3 protein: CATSDPSEGTDTQYF. DNA for the CDR3: TGTGCCACCAGTGACCCGTCTGAGGGCACAGATACGCAGTATTTT.

This clonotype was counted many times. V gene TRBV6-2 or TRBV6-3 combines with J gene TRBJ2-7, with D maybe TRBD1 (6 bases). The V gene's germline CDR1 is MNHEY and CDR2 SVGEGT. The V and J ends lost 2 bases and 1 base respectively, with 9 bases between them. This CDR3 comprises 14 residues. In DNA, the CDR3 is TGTGCCAGCAGTTACCCCGGACAGTCCTACGAGCAGTACTTC. This encodes CASSYPGQSYEQYF.

The CDR3 DNA reads as TGTGCCAGTAGTAGTCTTAGGGAGGGACCGACCCGGCGGGAGACCCAGTACTTC. It is translated as CASSSLREGPTRRETQYF. The chain combines TRBV19 with TRBJ2-5; the match to TRBD2 covers 7 bases. The length of the CDR3 is 18 residues. V dropped 4 bases and J dropped 5; count of bases not matched to a gene: 19. Germline loops: CDR1 LNHDA, CDR2 SQIVND (reference sequence).

This clonotype was counted many times. This chain links TRBV5-1 with TRBJ2-3, with TRBD2 as a possible D gene (5 bases). Trimming took off 2 bases at V and 3 bases at J, with 10 bases between the two ends. Germline V CDR1 and CDR2: SGHRS, YFSETQ. This CDR3 contains 14 residues. The CDR3 is CASSFRRPTDTQYF. In DNA, the CDR3 is TGCGCCAGCAGCTTTCGGAGGCCGACAGATACGCAGTATTTT.

The chain joins TRBV4-1 to TRBJ1-3; the D gene is possibly TRBD1 (6 bases). CDR1 is MGHRA, CDR2 YSYEKL, per germline. This CDR3 has 16 residues. V lost 0 bases, J lost 6 bases, and 15 bases lay in between. This chain's CDR3 is CASSQDRSGAKNTIYF. CDR3 coding DNA: TGCGCCAGCAGCCAAGATCGGTCAGGGGCTAAAAACACCATATATTTT.

The chain uses TRBV18 and TRBJ2-7, with TRBD1 matching over 12 bases. V lost 2 bases to trimming and J lost 4 bases; unmatched junction nucleotides: 6. The CDR3 runs to 16 residues. The V gene's germline CDR1 is KGHSH and CDR2 LQKENI. CDR3 residues: CASSPTGTGGGYEQYF. The CDR3 nucleotides read TGTGCCAGCTCACCAACCGGGACAGGGGGCGGGTACGAGCAGTACTTC.

This clonotype was counted only a few times. The chain recombines TRBV19 with TRBJ1-5; no definite D call. CDR1 LNHDA and CDR2 SQIVND come from the germline V gene (reference sequence). The CDR3 has 17 amino acids. Trimming cost V 3 bases and J 5 bases, with 20 bases left between them. The CDR3 sequence is CASSILQDPSPYQPQHF. The CDR3 nucleotides are TGTGCCAGTAGTATTCTTCAGGACCCTTCCCCTTATCAGCCCCAGCATTTT. Complete variable domain (other parts from reference TRBV19 and TRBJ1-5): DGGITQSPKYLFRKEGQNVTLSCEQNLNHDAMYWYRQDPGQGLRLIYYSQIVNDFQKGDIAEGYSVSREKKESFPLTVTSAQKNPTAFYLCASSILQDPSPYQPQHFGDGTRLSIL.

This clonotype was counted between two and nine times. The chain is built from TRBV4-2 and TRBJ1-3; tentative D call: TRBD1 (5 bases). V lost 1 base, J lost 0 bases, and 13 bases lay in between. Germline CDR1 is LGHNA and CDR2 is YNFKEQ. This CDR3 contains 17 residues. The CDR3 DNA is TGTGCCAGCAGCCAAGCTCGGGGGGGAGGCTCTGGAAACACCATATATTTT. Encoded protein: CASSQARGGGSGNTIYF.

A word on this clonotype: One end of the junction fails to match germline, which may point to a read error. V usage is TRBV10-2 and J usage is TRBJ2-2; TRBD2 matches at 8 bases. The CDR3 runs 12 residues. The germline V gene has CDR1 WSHSY and CDR2 SAAADI. CDR3 bases: TGTGCGGCGGGAGGAAACACCGGGGAGCTGTTTTTT. Its protein is CAAGGNTGELFF.

This clonotype was counted many times. The V and J genes are TRBV12-3 or TRBV12-4 and TRBJ2-5; 13 bases agree with TRBD2. This CDR3 region has 17 residues. The V and J ends lost 0 bases and 3 bases, in that order; junction bases with no gene match: 4. CDR3 region: CASSLATGLAGEETQYF. The CDR3 nucleotides read TGTGCCAGCAGTTTAGCTACAGGACTAGCGGGAGAAGAGACCCAGTACTTC.

In this sample, this clonotype turned up a few times. The genes are TRBV4-2 and TRBJ2-1, with D perhaps TRBD1 (5 bases). CDR3 length: 15 amino acids. Trimming removed 0 bases at V and 7 bases at J, with 13 bases between. Germline CDR1 reads LGHNA; CDR2 reads YNFKEQ. The CDR3 sequence: CASSQDVVRVNEQFF. The DNA for the CDR3 is TGTGCCAGCAGCCAAGATGTCGTCAGGGTGAATGAGCAGTTCTTC.

This clonotype was found many times. The chain couples TRBV29-1 to TRBJ2-5, with D unclear. The CDR3 consists of 12 residues. Germline CDR1 is SQVTM and CDR2 is ANQGSEA. V gave up 4 bases and J gave up 1 base, with 7 bases separating them. The CDR3 sequence is CSVAYSQETQYF. CDR3 in DNA: TGCAGCGTTGCGTACAGCCAAGAGACCCAGTACTTC.

This clonotype was observed many times. The chain is built from TRBV7-8 and TRBJ2-7; D tentatively reads TRBD1 or TRBD2 (5 bases each). This CDR3 spans 17 amino acids. The ends were cut back, 5 bases at V and 5 bases at J, with 25 bases in the middle. CDR1 is SGHVS, CDR2 FQNEAQ, per germline. DNA for the CDR3: TGTGCCAGCAGCCGGCTCCCCCGCTTGGGGGAGTCGGACGAGCAGTACTTC. Its translation is CASSRLPRLGESDEQYF.

This clonotype appeared many times. The CDR3 loop is CASGDSPLHF. In nucleotides, the CDR3 is TGTGCCAGCGGTGATTCACCCCTCCACTTT. J is TRBJ1-6 and V is TRBV3-1; D gene uncertain. Germline CDR1 is LGHDT and CDR2 is YNNKEL (reference sequence). This CDR3 comprises 10 residues. V dropped 8 bases and J dropped 8 bases, with 4 bases sitting between them.

This sequence joins TRBV30 and TRBJ1-6; perhaps TRBD1 as D (6 bases). The germline V gene has CDR1 GTSNPN and CDR2 SVGIG (reference sequence). The length of the CDR3 is 13 residues. The V end lost 2 bases, the J end lost 9 bases, and 11 bases lay between the germline ends. CDR3 coding DNA: TGTGCCTGGAGTTACCAGGGGTCTTCACCCCTCCACTTT. This gives the protein CAWSYQGSSPLHF.

This clonotype came up many times. The V gene is TRBV20-1, the J gene TRBJ2-1; 9 positions match TRBD1. This CDR3 comprises 14 residues. J was trimmed by 6 bases and V by 6 bases; bases with no gene match: 9. Per the germline V gene, CDR1 is DFQATT and CDR2 is SNEGSKA (reference sequence). Here the CDR3 reads CSAKQGAKGNEQFF. CDR3 DNA sequence: TGCAGTGCCAAACAGGGGGCGAAGGGCAATGAGCAGTTCTTC.